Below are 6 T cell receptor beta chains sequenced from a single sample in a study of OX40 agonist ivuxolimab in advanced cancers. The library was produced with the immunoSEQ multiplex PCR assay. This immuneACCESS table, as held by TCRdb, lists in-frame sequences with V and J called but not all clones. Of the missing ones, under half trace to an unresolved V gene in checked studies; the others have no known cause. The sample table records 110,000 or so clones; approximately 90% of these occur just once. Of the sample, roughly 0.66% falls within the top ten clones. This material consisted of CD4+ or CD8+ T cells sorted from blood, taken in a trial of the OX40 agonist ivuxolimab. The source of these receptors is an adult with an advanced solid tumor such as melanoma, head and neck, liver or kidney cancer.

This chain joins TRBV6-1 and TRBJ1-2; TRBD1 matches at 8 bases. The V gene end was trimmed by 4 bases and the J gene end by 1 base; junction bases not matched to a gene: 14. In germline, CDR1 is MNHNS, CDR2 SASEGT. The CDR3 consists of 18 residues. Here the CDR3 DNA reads TGTGCCAGCAGTGCGCAAGCGAGCTGGACAGGGCTTAACTATGGCTACACCTTC. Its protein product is CASSAQASWTGLNYGYTF.

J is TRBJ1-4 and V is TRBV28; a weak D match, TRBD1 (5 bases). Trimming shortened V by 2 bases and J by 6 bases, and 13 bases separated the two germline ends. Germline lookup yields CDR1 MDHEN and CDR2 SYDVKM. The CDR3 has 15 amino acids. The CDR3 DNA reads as TGTGCCAGCAGTTTAGGTGGGACCGGAGATGAAAAACTGTTTTTT. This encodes CASSLGGTGDEKLFF.

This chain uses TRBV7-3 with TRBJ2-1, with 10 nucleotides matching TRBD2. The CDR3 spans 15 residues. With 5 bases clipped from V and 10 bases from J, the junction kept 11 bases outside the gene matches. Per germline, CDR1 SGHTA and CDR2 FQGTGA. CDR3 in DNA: TGTGCCAGCAGCCCCCAGCGGGGGGGCCTGGGGGAGCAGTTCTTC. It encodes CASSPQRGGLGEQFF.

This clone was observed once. CDR3 protein: CASSLLIPYEQYF. CDR3 in DNA: TGTGCCAGCAGCTTACTCATCCCCTACGAGCAGTACTTC. The chain couples TRBV7-2 to TRBJ2-7; D is ambiguous. The CDR3 has 13 amino acids. V gave up 2 bases and J gave up 2 bases, with 7 bases separating them. Per germline, CDR1 SGHTA and CDR2 FQGNSA. Together with reference TRBV7-2 and TRBJ2-7, the CDR3 gives the full variable domain: GAGVSQSPSNKVTEKGKDVELRCDPISGHTALYWYRQSLGQGLEFLIYFQGNSAPDKSGLPSDRFSAERTGGSVSTLTIQRTQQEDSAVYLCASSLLIPYEQYFGPGTRLTVT.

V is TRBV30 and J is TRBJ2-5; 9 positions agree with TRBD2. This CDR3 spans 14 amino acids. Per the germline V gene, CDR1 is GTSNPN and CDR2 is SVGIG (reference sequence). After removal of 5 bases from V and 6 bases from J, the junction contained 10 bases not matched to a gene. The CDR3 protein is CAWDAGLATQTQYF. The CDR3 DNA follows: TGTGCCTGGGATGCGGGACTAGCAACCCAGACCCAGTACTTC.

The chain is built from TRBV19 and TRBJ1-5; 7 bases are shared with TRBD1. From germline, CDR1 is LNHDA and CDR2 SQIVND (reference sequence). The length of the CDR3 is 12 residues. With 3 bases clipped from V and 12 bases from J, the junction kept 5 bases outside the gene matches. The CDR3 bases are TGTGCCAGTAGTATGGGACAGCAAAGCCAGCATTTT. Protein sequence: CASSMGQQSQHF.